This TCR beta chain was observed in a study of vaccination effects on CD4 cells after COVID-19. Study details: Post-vaccine sampling took place a median of 72 days after the second dose.

Regarding this clone: Its cognate antigen is unknown.

With 3 bases removed from V and 0 bases from J, the gap between germline ends came to 12 bases. The CDR3 runs 15 residues. Germline V gives CDR1 SGDLS, CDR2 YYNGEE. Clones were read by immunoSEQ multiplex PCR, and TCRdb kept only the in-frame ones, dropping some. The data hold about 24,000 clones, with under 85% observed a single time. Before sequencing took place, the ViraFEST assay used viral peptide pools to expand antigen-specific CD4+ T cells. When around 9 days of culture had elapsed, CD4+ T cells were isolated. Either the BNT162b2 or mRNA-1273 vaccine was given to participants in two doses. None of the vaccinated had previously contracted SARS-CoV-2, and their nucleocapsid antibodies tested negative.

The chain joins TRBV9 to TRBJ1-2; tentative D call: TRBD1 (5 bases). Source: CD4+ T cells from PBMCs cultured with HCoV-NL63 spike peptides, taken after COVID-19 vaccination. The receptor was derived from a human donor who received a COVID-19 vaccine. The CDR3, as DNA: TGTGCCAGCAGCGGACCCGGGACGGCTAACTATGGCTACACCTTC. This codes for CASSGPGTANYGYTF.